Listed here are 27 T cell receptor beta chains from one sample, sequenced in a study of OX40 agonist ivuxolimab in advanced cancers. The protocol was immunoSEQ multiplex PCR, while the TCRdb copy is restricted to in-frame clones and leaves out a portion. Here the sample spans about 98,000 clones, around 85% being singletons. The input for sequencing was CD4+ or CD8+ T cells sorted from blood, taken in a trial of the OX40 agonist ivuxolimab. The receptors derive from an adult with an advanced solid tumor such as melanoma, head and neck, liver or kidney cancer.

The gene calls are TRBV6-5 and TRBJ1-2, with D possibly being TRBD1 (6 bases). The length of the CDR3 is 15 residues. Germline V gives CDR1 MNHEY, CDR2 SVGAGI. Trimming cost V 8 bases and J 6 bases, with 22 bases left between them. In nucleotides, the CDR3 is TGTGCCAGCTCCACTCGGGGGGGGGCATGGGATGGCTACACCTTC. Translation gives CASSTRGGAWDGYTF.

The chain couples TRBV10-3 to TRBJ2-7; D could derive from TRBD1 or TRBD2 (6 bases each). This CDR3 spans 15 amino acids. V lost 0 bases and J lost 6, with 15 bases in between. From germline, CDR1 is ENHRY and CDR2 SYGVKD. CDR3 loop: CAISESTGRFGEQYF. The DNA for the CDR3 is TGTGCCATCAGTGAGTCTACAGGGAGGTTCGGCGAGCAGTACTTC.

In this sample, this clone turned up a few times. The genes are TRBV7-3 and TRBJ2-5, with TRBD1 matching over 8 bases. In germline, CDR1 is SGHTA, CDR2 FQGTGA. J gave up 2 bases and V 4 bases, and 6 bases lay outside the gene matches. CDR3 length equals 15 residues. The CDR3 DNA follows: TGTGCCAGCAGCTCACAGGGGGTTAGTCAAGAGACCCAGTACTTC. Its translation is CASSSQGVSQETQYF.

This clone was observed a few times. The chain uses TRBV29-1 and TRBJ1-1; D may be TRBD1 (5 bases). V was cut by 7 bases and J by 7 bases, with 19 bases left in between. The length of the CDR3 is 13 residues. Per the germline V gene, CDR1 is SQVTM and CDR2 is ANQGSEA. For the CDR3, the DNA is TGCAGCGCCAGAAATCCGGGGACTGTTGAAGCTTTCTTT. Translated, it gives CSARNPGTVEAFF.

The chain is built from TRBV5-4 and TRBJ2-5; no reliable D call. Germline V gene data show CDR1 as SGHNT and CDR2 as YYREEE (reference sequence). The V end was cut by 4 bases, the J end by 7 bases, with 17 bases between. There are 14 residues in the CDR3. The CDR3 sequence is CASSPPAGVGTQYF. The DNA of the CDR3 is TGTGCCAGCAGCCCCCCGGCCGGTGTAGGGACCCAGTACTTC. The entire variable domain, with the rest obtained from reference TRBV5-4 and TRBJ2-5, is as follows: ETGVTQSPTHLIKTRGQQVTLRCSSQSGHNTVSWYQQALGQGPQFIFQYYREEENGRGNFPPRFSGLQFPNYSSELNVNALELDDSALYLCASSPPAGVGTQYFGPGTRLLVL.

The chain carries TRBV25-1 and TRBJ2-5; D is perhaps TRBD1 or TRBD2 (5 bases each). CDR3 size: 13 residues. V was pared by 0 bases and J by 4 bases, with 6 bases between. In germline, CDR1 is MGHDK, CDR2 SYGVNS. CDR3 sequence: CASSEYGGETQYF. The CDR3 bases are TGTGCCAGCAGTGAATATGGGGGAGAGACCCAGTACTTC.

This chain's CDR3 is CASSIGVWGYEQYF. The DNA for the CDR3 is TGTGCCAGTAGTATTGGAGTCTGGGGCTACGAGCAGTACTTC. The chain is built from TRBV19 and TRBJ2-5; D is unclear. The DNA end is more similar to TRBJ2-7, so the J call may be wrong. Germline V CDR1 and CDR2: LNHDA, SQIVND (reference sequence). This CDR3 region has 14 residues.

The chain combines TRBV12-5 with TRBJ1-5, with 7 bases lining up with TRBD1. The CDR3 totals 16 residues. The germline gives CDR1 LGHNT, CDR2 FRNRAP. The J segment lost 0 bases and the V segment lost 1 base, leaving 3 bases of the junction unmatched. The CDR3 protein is CASGLAYRGSNQPQHF. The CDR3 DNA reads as TGTGCTAGTGGTTTGGCTTACAGGGGTAGCAATCAGCCCCAGCATTTT.

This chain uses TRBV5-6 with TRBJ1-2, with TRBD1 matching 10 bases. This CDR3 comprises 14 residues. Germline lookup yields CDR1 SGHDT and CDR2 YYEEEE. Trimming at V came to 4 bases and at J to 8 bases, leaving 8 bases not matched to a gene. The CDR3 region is CASSRGQGVWGYTF. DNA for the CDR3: TGTGCCAGCAGCCGTGGACAGGGGGTTTGGGGCTACACCTTC.

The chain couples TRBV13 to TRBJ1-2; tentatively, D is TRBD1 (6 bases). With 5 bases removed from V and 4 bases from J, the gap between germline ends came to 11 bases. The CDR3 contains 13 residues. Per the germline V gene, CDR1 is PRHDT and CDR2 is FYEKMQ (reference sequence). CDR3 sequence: CASSETGTYGYTF. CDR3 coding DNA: TGTGCCAGCAGCGAAACAGGGACCTATGGCTACACCTTC.

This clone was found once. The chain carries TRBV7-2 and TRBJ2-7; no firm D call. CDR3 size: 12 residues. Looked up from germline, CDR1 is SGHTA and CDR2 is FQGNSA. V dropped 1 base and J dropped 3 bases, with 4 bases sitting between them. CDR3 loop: CASSLGYYEQYF. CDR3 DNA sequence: TGTGCCAGCAGCTTAGGCTACTACGAGCAGTACTTC.

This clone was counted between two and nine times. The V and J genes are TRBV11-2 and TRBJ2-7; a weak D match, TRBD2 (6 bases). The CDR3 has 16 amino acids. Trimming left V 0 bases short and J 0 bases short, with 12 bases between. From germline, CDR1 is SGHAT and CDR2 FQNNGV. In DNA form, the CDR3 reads TGTGCCAGCAGCTTAGATGCGGGGACTGTCTCCTACGAGCAGTACTTC. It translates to CASSLDAGTVSYEQYF.

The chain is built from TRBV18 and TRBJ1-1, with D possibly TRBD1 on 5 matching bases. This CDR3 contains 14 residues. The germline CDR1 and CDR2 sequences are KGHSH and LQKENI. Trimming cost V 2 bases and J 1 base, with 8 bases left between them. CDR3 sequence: CASSPWGKNTEAFF. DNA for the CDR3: TGTGCCAGCTCACCATGGGGGAAGAACACTGAAGCTTTCTTT. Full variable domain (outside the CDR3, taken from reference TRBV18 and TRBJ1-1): NAGVMQNPRHLVRRRGQEARLRCSPMKGHSHVYWYRQLPEEGLKFMVYLQKENIIDESGMPKERFSAEFPKEGPSILRIQQVVRGDSAAYFCASSPWGKNTEAFFGQGTRLTVV.

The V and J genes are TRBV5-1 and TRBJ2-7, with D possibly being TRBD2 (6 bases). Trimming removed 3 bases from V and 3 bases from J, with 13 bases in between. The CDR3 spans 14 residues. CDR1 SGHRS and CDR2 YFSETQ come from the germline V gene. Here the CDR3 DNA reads TGCGCCAGCAGCTCCTACGGGAGTCTCTACGAGCAGTACTTC. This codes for CASSSYGSLYEQYF.

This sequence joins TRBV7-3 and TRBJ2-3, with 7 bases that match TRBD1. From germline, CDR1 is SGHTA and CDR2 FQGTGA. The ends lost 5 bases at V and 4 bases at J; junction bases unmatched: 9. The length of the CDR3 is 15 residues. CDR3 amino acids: CASSQTGQLPDTQYF. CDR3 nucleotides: TGTGCCAGCAGCCAAACGGGACAGCTCCCAGATACGCAGTATTTT.

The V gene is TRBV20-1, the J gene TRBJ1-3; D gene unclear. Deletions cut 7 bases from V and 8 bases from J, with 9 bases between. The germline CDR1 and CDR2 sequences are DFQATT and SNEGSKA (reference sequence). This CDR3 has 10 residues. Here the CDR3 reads CSVRGDTIYF. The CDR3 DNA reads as TGCAGTGTTCGGGGTGACACCATATATTTT.

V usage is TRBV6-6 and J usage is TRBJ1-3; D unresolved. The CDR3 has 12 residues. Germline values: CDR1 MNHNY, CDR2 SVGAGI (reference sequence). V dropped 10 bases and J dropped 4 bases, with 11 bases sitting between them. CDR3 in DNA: TGTGCCACCTCTCAGGCCGGAAACACCATATATTTT. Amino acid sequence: CATSQAGNTIYF.

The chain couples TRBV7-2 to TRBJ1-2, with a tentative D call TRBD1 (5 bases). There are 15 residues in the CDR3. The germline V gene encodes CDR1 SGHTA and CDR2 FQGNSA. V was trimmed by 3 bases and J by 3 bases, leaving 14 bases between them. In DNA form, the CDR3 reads TGTGCCAGCAGCTTGGATCAGGGAAGGGACTATGGCTACACCTTC. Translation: CASSLDQGRDYGYTF.

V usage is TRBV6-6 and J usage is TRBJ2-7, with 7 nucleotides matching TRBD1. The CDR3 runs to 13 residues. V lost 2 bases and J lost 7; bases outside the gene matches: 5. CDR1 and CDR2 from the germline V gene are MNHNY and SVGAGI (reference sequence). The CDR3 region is CASSYKDRREQYF. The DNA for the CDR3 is TGTGCCAGCAGTTACAAGGACAGGCGGGAGCAGTACTTC.

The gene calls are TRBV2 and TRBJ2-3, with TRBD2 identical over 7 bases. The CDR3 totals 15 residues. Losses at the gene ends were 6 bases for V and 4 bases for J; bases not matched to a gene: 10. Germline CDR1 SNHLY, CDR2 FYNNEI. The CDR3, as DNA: TGTGCCAGCAGGGCCACTAGCGTTGGCGCAGATACGCAGTATTTT. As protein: CASRATSVGADTQYF.

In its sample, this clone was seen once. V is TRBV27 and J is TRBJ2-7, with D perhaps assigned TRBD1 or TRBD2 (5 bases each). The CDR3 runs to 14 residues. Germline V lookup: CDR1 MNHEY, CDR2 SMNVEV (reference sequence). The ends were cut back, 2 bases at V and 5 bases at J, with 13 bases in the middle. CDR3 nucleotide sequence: TGTGCCAGCAGTTTAGGCAGGGAGTTCGACGAGCAGTACTTC. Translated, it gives CASSLGREFDEQYF.

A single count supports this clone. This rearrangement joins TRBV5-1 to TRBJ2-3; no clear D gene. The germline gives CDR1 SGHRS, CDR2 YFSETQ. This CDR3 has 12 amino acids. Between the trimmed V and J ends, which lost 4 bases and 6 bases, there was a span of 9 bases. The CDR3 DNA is TGCGCCAGCAGCCCAGAGCGTGATACGCAGTATTTT. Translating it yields CASSPERDTQYF.

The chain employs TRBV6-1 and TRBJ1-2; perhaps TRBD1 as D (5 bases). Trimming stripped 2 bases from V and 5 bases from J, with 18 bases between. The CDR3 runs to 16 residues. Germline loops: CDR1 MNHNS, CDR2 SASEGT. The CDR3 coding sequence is TGTGCCAGCAGTGAATTTGCGGGGGTTTCGGGATATGGCTACACCTTC. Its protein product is CASSEFAGVSGYGYTF.

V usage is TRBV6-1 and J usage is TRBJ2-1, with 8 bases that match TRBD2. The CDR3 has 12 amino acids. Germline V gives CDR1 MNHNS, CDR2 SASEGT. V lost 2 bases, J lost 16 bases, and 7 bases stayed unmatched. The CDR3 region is CASSEYGGDYFF. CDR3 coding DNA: TGTGCCAGCAGTGAATACGGGGGGGATTATTTCTTC.

CDR3 bases: TGCGCCAGCAGCTTGGCGGACCGTGGAAACACCATATATTTT. Translated, it gives CASSLADRGNTIYF. The chain links TRBV5-1 to TRBJ1-3; unclear D gene. V lost 0 bases and J 3 bases, leaving 7 bases between the germline ends. The germline gives CDR1 SGHRS, CDR2 YFSETQ. The CDR3 consists of 14 residues.

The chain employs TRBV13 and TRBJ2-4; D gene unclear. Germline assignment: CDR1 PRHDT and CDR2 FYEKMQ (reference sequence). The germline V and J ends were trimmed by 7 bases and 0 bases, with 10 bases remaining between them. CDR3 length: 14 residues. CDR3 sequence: CASKSGLAKNIQYF. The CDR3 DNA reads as TGTGCCAGCAAGTCCGGGCTAGCCAAAAACATTCAGTACTTC.

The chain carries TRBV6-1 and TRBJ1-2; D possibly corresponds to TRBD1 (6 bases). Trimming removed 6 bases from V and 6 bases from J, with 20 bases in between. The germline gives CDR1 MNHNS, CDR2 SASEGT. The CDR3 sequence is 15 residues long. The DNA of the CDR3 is TGTGCCAGCAGCCCTATTAGAGGGGGGATAGATGGCTACACCTTC. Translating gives CASSPIRGGIDGYTF.